This T cell receptor (beta chain) is drawn from a study of CD8+ T cells in alopecia areata. There are 12 residues in the CDR3. CDR1 and CDR2 (germline): MNHEY, SMNVEV (reference sequence). V lost 5 bases, J lost 8 bases, and 13 bases lay in between. Treatment in this sample: oral pan-JAK inhibitor, 5-10 mg twice daily. TCR sequencing used cDNA made by reverse transcription of extracted RNA. Sequenced by immunoSEQ multiplex PCR; TCRdb stores in-frame clones only, minus some. The table lists some 99,000 clones, approximately 66% of them singletons. Specimen: CD8+ T cells sorted from blood, collected at week 4, from a patient treated with tofacitinib. This receptor was taken from a human donor with alopecia areata. The chain recombines TRBV27 with TRBJ2-7; D might be TRBD2 (5 bases). The CDR3, as DNA: TGTGCCAGCAGTCCCATCGGACTCAAGCAGTACTTC. This encodes CASSPIGLKQYF.